Included here is one T cell receptor (beta chain) sequence, with context. Its antigen is still unknown. It has no much larger one-base neighbor in the sample; base qualities were not kept. The CDR3 numbers 11 residues from cysteine through phenylalanine. The only DNA kept is the CDR3, 33 bases in frame from the first base. Looking up the germline V gene yields CDR1 SGHTA and CDR2 FQGNSA. Relative to germline, V is 6 bases shorter and J is 8 bases shorter, with 10 bases between their ends. The record originates from a study of identical twins (dated by TCRdb to about 2016). In terms of the full investigation: To test whether fetal clonotypes persist, this study deep-sequenced TCR alpha and beta repertoires from monozygotic twins, from unrelated adults of various ages, and from cord blood. Replicate twin experiments were performed at different times using different library preparation protocols to rule out contamination.

General findings and caveats noted by the study authors: Out-of-frame TCR alpha sequences shared between twins showed an excess of low generation-probability sequences compared with coincidental sharing between unrelated individuals. Conclusions relied on cross-sectional statistical analysis, since the same donors could not be followed over many years. Zero-insertion analyses could be partly confounded by invariant T cells such as MAIT and iNKT, although diverse VJ usage argued against such confounding for most clonotypes. Fewer insertions were carried by abundant cord blood beta clonotypes; a weaker similar trend was observed in young adult naive repertoires, while no such trend was observed in memory repertoires. In beta out-of-frame sequences, excess twin sharing was weaker, because having fewer shared sequences lowered the signal-to-noise ratio. In monozygotic twins, recombination models systematically underestimated out-of-frame TCR alpha sharing, but the models matched the sharing seen between unrelated individuals.

Libraries came from 5' RACE. The reads were generated on an Illumina HiSeq 2000. Template switching introduced a universal primer binding site; the final cDNA contained a unique molecular identifier, enabling accurate counting of TCR cDNA molecules. First-strand cDNA for TCR alpha and beta chains was synthesized from specific primers in the conserved constant-segment region. To control for contamination, each cDNA library was double barcoded with a SMART-Mk sample barcode plus Illumina barcodes. TruSeq adapter sequences and Illumina sample barcodes were added in two successive PCR steps. Sequencing of the TCR alpha and beta cDNA libraries was done on the Illumina HiSeq platform using custom primers. The original methods were these. MiGEC processed the raw reads to extract unique molecular identifiers, while MiXCR was used to determine the CDR3 positions. For each individual, recombination models were inferred using an EM algorithm with the repgenHMM and IGoR tools. The tcR package in R was used for shared clonotype analysis, with sharing normalized by the product of cloneset sizes. To study raw recombination free of thymic and clonal selection effects, out-of-frame nonproductive sequences were analyzed. Starting from the raw public reads, TCRdb applied fastp trimming at Q25, assembled clones with MiXCR and retained in-frame beta chains. Entries that share a CDR3 protein sequence are merged under the most common genes and DNA. The V and J calls reflect TCRdb's pipeline rather than the authors' work. The sample table lists 1.5 million to 2 million distinct CDR3 sequences, about 32% of them with a count of one. The ten top clones hold about 0.27% of the sample.

Every donor in the study was a healthy Caucasian. This clonotype was sampled from a newborn girl in good health. Sample: cord blood. The chain was built from TRBV7-2 and TRBJ1-2; tentative D gene TRBD1, with 6 bases matching. The CDR3 sequence is CASRTGIGYTF. The sequenced DNA: TGTGCCAGCAGGACAGGAATCGGCTACACCTTC.